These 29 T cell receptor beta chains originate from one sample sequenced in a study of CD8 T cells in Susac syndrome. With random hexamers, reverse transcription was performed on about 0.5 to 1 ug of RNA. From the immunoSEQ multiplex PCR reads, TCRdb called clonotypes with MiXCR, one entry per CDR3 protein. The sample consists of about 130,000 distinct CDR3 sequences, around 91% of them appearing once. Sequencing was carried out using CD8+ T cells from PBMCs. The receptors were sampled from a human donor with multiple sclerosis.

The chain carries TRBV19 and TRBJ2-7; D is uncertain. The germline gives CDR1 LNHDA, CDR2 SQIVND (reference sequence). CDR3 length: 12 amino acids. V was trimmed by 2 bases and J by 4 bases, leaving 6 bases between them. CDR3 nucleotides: TGTGCCAGTAGTATACCGGGTTACGAGCAGTACTTC. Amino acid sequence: CASSIPGYEQYF.

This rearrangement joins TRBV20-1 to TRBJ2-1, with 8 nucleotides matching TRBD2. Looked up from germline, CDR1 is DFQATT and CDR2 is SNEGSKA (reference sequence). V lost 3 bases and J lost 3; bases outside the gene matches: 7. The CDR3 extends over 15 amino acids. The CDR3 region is CSASRLAMGYNEQFF. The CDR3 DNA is TGCAGTGCTAGCAGACTAGCGATGGGCTACAATGAGCAGTTCTTC.

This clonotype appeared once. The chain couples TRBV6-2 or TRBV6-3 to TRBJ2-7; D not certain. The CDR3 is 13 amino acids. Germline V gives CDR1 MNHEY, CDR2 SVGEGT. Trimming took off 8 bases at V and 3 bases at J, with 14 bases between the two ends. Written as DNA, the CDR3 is TGTGCCAGCGAAGACGGACCCAACTACGAGCAGTACTTC. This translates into CASEDGPNYEQYF.

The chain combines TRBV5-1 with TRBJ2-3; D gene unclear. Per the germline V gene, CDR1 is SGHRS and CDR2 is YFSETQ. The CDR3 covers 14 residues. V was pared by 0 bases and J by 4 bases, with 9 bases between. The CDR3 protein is CASSLALGPDTQYF. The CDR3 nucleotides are TGCGCCAGCAGCTTGGCGTTAGGGCCAGATACGCAGTATTTT. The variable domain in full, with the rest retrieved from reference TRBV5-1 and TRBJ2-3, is KAGVTQTPRYLIKTRGQQVTLSCSPISGHRSVSWYQQTPGQGLQFLFEYFSETQRNKGNFPGRFSGRQFSNSRSEMNVSTLELGDSALYLCASSLALGPDTQYFGPGTRLTVL.

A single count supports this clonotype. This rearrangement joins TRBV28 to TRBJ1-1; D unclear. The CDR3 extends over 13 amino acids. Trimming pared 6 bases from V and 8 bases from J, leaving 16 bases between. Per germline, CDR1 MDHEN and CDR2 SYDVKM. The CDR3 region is CASRQTPQFEAFF. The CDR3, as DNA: TGTGCCAGCAGACAGACCCCACAGTTCGAAGCTTTCTTT.

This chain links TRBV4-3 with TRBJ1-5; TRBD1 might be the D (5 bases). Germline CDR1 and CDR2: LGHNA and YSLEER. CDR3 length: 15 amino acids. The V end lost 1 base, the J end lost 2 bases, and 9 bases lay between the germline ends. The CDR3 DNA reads TGCGCCAGCAGCCAAGGGTTAGGGGGCAATCAGCCCCAGCATTTT. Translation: CASSQGLGGNQPQHF.

In DNA, the CDR3 is TGTGCCAGCAGCCCGACAGGGGCGGATGGCAATCAGCCCCAGCATTTT. It translates to CASSPTGADGNQPQHF. The chain recombines TRBV3-1 with TRBJ1-5; TRBD1 matches 8 bases. The CDR3 totals 16 residues. V was clipped by 4 bases and J by 2 bases; unmatched bases: 7. Germline loops: CDR1 LGHDT, CDR2 YNNKEL (reference sequence).

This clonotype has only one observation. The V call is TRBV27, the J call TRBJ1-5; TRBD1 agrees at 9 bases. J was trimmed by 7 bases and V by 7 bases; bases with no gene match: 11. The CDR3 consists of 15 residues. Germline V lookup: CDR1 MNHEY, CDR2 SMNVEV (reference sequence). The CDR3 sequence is CASTLTWTGAQPQHF. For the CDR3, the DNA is TGTGCCAGCACCTTAACCTGGACAGGGGCGCAGCCCCAGCATTTT.

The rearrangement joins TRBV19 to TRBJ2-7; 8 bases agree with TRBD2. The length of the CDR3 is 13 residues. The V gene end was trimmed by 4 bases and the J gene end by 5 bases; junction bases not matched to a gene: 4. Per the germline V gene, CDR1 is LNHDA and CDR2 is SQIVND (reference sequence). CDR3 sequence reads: CASSKIAGNEQYF. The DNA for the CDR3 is TGTGCCAGTAGTAAGATAGCGGGAAACGAGCAGTACTTC.

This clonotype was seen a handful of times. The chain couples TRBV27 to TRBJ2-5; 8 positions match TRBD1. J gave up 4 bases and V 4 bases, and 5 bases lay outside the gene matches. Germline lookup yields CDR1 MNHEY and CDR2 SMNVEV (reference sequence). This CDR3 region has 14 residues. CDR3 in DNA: TGTGCCAGCAGTTCCCTGGACAGGGCAGAGACCCAGTACTTC. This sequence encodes CASSSLDRAETQYF.

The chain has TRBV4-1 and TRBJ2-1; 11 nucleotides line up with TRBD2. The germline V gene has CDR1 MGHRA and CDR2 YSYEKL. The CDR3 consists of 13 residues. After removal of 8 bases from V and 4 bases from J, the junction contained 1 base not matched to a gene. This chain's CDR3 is CASGTSGYNEQFF. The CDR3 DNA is TGCGCCAGCGGGACTAGCGGTTACAATGAGCAGTTCTTC.

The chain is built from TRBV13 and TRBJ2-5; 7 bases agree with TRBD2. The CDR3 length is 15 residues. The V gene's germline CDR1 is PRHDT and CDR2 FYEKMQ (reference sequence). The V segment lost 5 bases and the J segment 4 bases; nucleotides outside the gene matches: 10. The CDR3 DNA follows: TGTGCCAGCAGCCCAACGGGCGGGAGTGGAGAGACCCAGTACTTC. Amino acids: CASSPTGGSGETQYF. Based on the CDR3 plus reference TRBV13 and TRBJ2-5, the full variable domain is AAGVIQSPRHLIKEKRETATLKCYPIPRHDTVYWYQQGPGQDPQFLISFYEKMQSDKGSIPDRFSAQQFSDYHSELNMSSLELGDSALYFCASSPTGGSGETQYFGPGTRLLVL.

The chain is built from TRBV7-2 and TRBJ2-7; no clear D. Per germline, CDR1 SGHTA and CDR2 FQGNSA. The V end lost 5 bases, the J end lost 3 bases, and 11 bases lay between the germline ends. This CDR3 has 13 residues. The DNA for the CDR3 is TGTGCCAGCAGCCAGGATCGCTACTACGAGCAGTACTTC. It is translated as CASSQDRYYEQYF. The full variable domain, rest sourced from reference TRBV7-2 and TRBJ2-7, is GAGVSQSPSNKVTEKGKDVELRCDPISGHTALYWYRQSLGQGLEFLIYFQGNSAPDKSGLPSDRFSAERTGGSVSTLTIQRTQQEDSAVYLCASSQDRYYEQYFGPGTRLTVT.

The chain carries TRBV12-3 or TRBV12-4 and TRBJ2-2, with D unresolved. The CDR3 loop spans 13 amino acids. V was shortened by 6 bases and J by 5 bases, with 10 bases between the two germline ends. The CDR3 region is CASSFERTGELFF. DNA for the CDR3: TGTGCCAGCAGCTTTGAGCGAACCGGGGAGCTGTTTTTT.

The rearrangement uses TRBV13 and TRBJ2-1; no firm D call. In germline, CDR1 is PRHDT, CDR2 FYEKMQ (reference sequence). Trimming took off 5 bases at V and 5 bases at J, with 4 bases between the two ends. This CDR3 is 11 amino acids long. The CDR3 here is CASSRDNEQFF. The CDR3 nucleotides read TGTGCCAGCAGCCGAGACAATGAGCAGTTCTTC.

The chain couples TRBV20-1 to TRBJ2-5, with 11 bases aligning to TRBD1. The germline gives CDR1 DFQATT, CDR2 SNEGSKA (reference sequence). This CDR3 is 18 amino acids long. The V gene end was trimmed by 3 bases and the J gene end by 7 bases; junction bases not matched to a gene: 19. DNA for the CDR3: TGCAGTGCTAGCGAGGACAGGGGGCCCATCCCGATGAAGGCGACCCAGTACTTC. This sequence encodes CSASEDRGPIPMKATQYF.

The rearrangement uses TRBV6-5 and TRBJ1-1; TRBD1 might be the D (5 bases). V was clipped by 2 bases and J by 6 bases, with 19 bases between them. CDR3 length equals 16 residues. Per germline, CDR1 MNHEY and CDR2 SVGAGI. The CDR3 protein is CASSYRGVAYGAEAFF. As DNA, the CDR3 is TGTGCCAGCAGTTACAGGGGCGTTGCATACGGCGCTGAAGCTTTCTTT.

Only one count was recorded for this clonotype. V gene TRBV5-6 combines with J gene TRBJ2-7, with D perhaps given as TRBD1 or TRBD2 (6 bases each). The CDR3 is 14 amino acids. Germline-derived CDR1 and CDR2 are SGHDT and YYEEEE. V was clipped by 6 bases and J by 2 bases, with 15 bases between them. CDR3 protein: CASTLGGFTYEQYF. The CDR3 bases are TGTGCCAGCACCCTAGGGGGGTTCACCTACGAGCAGTACTTC.

CDR3 sequence (DNA): TGTGCCAGCGAGGAAGGGGAGACCCAGTACTTC. Amino acid sequence: CASEEGETQYF. The V call is TRBV25-1, the J call TRBJ2-5; D not resolved. The CDR3 runs to 11 residues. Germline V gene data show CDR1 as MGHDK and CDR2 as SYGVNS. Trimming removed 8 bases from V and 5 bases from J, with 9 bases in between.

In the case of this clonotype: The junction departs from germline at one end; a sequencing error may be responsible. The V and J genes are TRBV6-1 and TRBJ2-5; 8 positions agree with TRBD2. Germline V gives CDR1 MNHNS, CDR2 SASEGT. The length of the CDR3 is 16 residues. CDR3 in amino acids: CASCEFREGLGETQYF. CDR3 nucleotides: TGTGCCAGCTGTGAATTTCGGGAGGGCCTGGGAGAGACCCAGTACTTC.

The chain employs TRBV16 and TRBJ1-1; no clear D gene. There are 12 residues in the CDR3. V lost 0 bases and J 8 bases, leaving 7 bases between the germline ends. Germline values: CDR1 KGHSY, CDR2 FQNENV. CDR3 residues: CASSQSGPEAFF. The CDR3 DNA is TGTGCCAGCAGCCAATCCGGGCCCGAAGCTTTCTTT.

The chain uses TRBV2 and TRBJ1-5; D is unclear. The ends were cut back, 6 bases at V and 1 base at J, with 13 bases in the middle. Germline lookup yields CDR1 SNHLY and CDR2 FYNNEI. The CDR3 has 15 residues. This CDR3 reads CASRWEGRSNQPQHF. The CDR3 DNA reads TGTGCCAGCAGATGGGAAGGGCGGAGCAATCAGCCCCAGCATTTT.

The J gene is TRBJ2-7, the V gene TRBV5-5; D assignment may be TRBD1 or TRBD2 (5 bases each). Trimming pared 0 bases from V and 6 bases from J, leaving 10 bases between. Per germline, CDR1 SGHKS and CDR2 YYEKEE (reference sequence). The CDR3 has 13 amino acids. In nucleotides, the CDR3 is TGTGCCAGCAGCTTGGCCGAGGGGATCGAGCAGTACTTC. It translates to CASSLAEGIEQYF.

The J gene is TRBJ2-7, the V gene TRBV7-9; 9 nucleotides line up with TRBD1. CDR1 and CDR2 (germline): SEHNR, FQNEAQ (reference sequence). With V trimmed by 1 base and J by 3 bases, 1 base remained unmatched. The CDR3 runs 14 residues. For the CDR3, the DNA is TGTGCCAGCAGCTTAGGGGACAGGGTCTACGAGCAGTACTTC. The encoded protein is CASSLGDRVYEQYF.

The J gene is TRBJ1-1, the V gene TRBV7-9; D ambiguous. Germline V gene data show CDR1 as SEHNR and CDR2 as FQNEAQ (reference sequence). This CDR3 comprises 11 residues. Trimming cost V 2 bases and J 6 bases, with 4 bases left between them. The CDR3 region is CASSLNPEAFF. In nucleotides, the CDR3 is TGTGCCAGCAGCTTAAACCCTGAAGCTTTCTTT.

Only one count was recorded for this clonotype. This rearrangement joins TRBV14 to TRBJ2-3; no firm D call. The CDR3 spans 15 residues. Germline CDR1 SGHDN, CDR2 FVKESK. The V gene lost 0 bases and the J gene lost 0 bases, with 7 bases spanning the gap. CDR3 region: CASSQEASSTDTQYF. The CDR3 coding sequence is TGTGCCAGCAGCCAAGAGGCTTCTAGCACAGATACGCAGTATTTT.

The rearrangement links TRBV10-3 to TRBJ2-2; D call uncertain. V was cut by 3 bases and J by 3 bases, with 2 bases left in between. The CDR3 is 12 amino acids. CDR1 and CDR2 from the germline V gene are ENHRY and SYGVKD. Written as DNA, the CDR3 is TGTGCCATCAGTGAACACACCGGGGAGCTGTTTTTT. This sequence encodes CAISEHTGELFF.

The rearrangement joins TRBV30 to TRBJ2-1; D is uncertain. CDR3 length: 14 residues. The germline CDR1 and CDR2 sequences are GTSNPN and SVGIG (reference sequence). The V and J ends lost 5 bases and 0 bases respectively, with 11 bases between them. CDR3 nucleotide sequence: TGTGCCTGGTCTACCCTGAGCTCCTACAATGAGCAGTTCTTC. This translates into CAWSTLSSYNEQFF.

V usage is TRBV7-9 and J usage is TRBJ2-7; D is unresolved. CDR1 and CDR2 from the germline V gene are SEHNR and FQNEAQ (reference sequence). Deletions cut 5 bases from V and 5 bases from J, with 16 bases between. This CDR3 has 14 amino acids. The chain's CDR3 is CASSVQTSPHEQYF. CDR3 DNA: TGTGCCAGCAGCGTACAGACTTCCCCCCACGAGCAGTACTTC.